This T cell receptor (beta chain) was sequenced for a study of CD8 T cells in Susac syndrome. Sequencing of TCR beta covered CD8+ and CD4+ T cells obtained from blood. The authors negatively isolated CD8+ and CD4+ T cells and FACS-enriched TEMRA cells. It was with random hexamers that about 0.45 to 1 ug RNA was reverse transcribed. TCRdb re-analysed the immunoSEQ multiplex PCR reads in MiXCR, keeping a single row per CDR3 protein. The profile shows fewer than 70,000 distinct CDR3 sequences, just under 95% of them singletons. This CDR3 region has 15 residues. V lost 3 bases and J lost 5; bases outside the gene matches: 7. Per germline, CDR1 SGHDT and CDR2 YYEEEE.

What was sequenced was CD8+ T cells from PBMCs. The sequence came from a human donor in good health. This chain connects TRBV5-6 to TRBJ2-1; 8 bases are shared with TRBD2. CDR3 protein: CASSYPGLVNNEQFF. The CDR3 region has the DNA TGTGCCAGCAGCTATCCGGGACTAGTCAACAATGAGCAGTTCTTC.